The TCR beta chain described here comes from a study of Graves' ophthalmopathy and Graves' hyperthyroidism. Amplified TCR beta CDR3 regions were obtained using RNA transcripts as template. Second-round multiplex PCR came after a first-round RT-PCR that employed HTBI primers. Each CDR3 protein is one row after TCRdb ran MiXCR on the multiplex PCR reads. The sample includes under 350,000 distinct CDR3 sequences, roughly a sixth seen only once; the top ten take over 9%. This clonotype has at least ten counts. Its target is not known. The length of the CDR3 is 13 residues. V was clipped by 3 bases and J by 9 bases, with 15 bases between them. Germline-derived CDR1 and CDR2 are DFQATT and SNEGSKA (reference sequence). Donors with ophthalmopathy: moderate-to-severe activity, CAS ≥3, NOSPECS ≥4, duration under 3 months. Clinicians diagnosed using symptoms, serum thyroxine, TRAb, thyroid ultrasound and orbital computed tomography. The source of the PBMCs was around 9 ml of fresh peripheral blood.

Points from the study as a whole: Blood shared most expanded thyroid clonotypes above 0.001 frequency.

This TCR was recovered from an adult man with Graves' ophthalmopathy. The chain carries TRBV20-1 and TRBJ1-5; weak D call: TRBD1 (5 bases). Sequencing was done on a sample of peripheral blood. CDR3 sequence (DNA): TGCAGTGCTAGGTCGGACGGGACCGTGCCCCAGCATTTT. Its translation is CSARSDGTVPQHF.